These 22 T cell receptor beta chains came from one sample sequenced in a study of tumor-infiltrating lymphocytes in primary liver carcinoma. Both blood RNA, taken from unsorted whole blood, and germline DNA were extracted. Making TCR beta cDNA involved approximately 510 ng total RNA and a constant-region primer. Employing slightly modified ARM-PCR, three nested multiplex PCR rounds were run, and these gave rise to the TCR beta libraries. A C-beta reverse primer was combined with TRBV1-TRBV30 forward primers in the first two PCR rounds, and each round had 10 cycles. One entry per CDR3 protein, called by TCRdb with MiXCR from the multiplex PCR reads. The sample includes 180,000 or so distinct CDR3 sequences, approximately 60% of them seen just once. The sequencing input was peripheral blood. The origin of the receptors is a man between 40 and 49 years old with primary liver carcinoma and hepatitis B virus infection.

The chain is built from TRBV7-8 and TRBJ2-1; D is unresolved. The V gene's germline CDR1 is SGHVS and CDR2 FQNEAQ. Trimming took off 10 bases at V and 0 bases at J, with 13 bases between the two ends. This CDR3 region has 14 residues. The CDR3 bases are TGTGCCACGATCCTGGGCAGCTCCTACAATGAGCAGTTCTTC. This gives the protein CATILGSSYNEQFF. The full variable domain, rest sourced from reference TRBV7-8 and TRBJ2-1, is GAGVSQSPRYKVAKRGQDVALRCDPISGHVSLFWYQQALGQGPEFLTYFQNEAQLDKSGLPSDRFFAERPEGSVSTLKIQRTQQEDSAVYLCATILGSSYNEQFFGPGTRLTVL.

The V and J genes are TRBV23-1 and TRBJ2-3; D is perhaps TRBD2 (6 bases). TRBV23-1 belongs to the ORF category, with a function that is uncertain. Trimming pared 2 bases from V and 4 bases from J, leaving 13 bases between. The CDR3 extends over 15 amino acids. Here the CDR3 reads CASSQDGTGADTQYF. Written as DNA, the CDR3 is TGCGCCAGCAGTCAAGACGGGACTGGCGCAGATACGCAGTATTTT.

The genes are TRBV6-1 and TRBJ1-5, with D unresolved. The length of the CDR3 is 14 residues. V was trimmed by 10 bases and J by 3 bases, leaving 16 bases between them. CDR1 and CDR2 (germline): MNHNS, SASEGT. The CDR3 bases are TGTGCCAATAGTGAGATAACTCCCAATCAGCCCCAGCATTTT. Translated, it gives CANSEITPNQPQHF.

In its sample, this clonotype was seen once. This may come from a read error, since a much larger clone is one base off. The conserved phenylalanine or tryptophan normally closing the CDR3 is absent here, so this likely arose from a read error. CDR3 amino acids: CASTGEGDTQYL. The CDR3 nucleotides read TGTGCCAGCACCGGGGAGGGAGATACGCAGTATTTA. The genes are TRBV11-2 and TRBJ2-3; 7 bases align to TRBD2. There are 12 residues in the CDR3. In germline, CDR1 is SGHAT, CDR2 FQNNGV. Unmatched junction bases numbered 3, after V lost 7 bases and J lost 5 bases.

This clonotype was counted between two and nine times. J is TRBJ1-2 and V is TRBV6-6, with D possibly TRBD1 on 6 matching bases. Trimming cost V 6 bases and J 1 base, with 9 bases left between them. The length of the CDR3 is 13 residues. CDR1 is MNHNY and CDR2 is SVGAGI in the germline V gene (reference sequence). Here the CDR3 DNA reads TGTGCCAGCAGCCCGGACAGTAACTATGGCTACACCTTC. Translated: CASSPDSNYGYTF.

This clonotype was recorded many times. V usage is TRBV11-2 and J usage is TRBJ2-3; D uncertain. The CDR3 totals 14 residues. The V end lost 2 bases, the J end lost 0 bases, and 6 bases lay between the germline ends. The germline gives CDR1 SGHAT, CDR2 FQNNGV. CDR3 loop: CASSLSGSTDTQYF. CDR3 DNA: TGTGCCAGCAGCTTAAGTGGTAGCACAGATACGCAGTATTTT.

On this clonotype: Possible read error: a much larger clone is one base away. The chain's CDR3 is CASCATGWDTQYF. CDR3 nucleotides: TGTGCCAGCTGCGCGACGGGGTGGGATACGCAGTATTTT. This sequence joins TRBV11-1 and TRBJ2-3, with D tentatively TRBD2 (5 bases). The CDR3 extends over 13 amino acids. V was trimmed by 8 bases and J by 6 bases, leaving 15 bases between them. In germline, CDR1 is SGHAT, CDR2 FQDESV (reference sequence).

This clonotype was found many times. The rearrangement links TRBV11-3 to TRBJ2-7; 7 nucleotides line up with TRBD2. The V segment lost 5 bases and the J segment 1 base; nucleotides outside the gene matches: 8. The CDR3 loop spans 15 amino acids. Germline V lookup: CDR1 SGHNT, CDR2 YENEEA. CDR3 region: CASSTGLGASYEQYF. The DNA for the CDR3 is TGTGCCAGCAGCACCGGACTAGGGGCGTCCTACGAGCAGTACTTC.

Details on this clonotype: A read error may produce the germline difference seen at one junction end. The chain links TRBV11-3 to TRBJ1-1; D perhaps matches TRBD1 (5 bases). This CDR3 has 14 residues. The germline gives CDR1 SGHNT, CDR2 YENEEA. The CDR3 reads CANSFQGENTEAFF. DNA of the CDR3: TGTGCCAACAGCTTTCAGGGAGAGAACACTGAAGCTTTCTTT. Complete variable domain (other parts from reference TRBV11-3 and TRBJ1-1): EAGVVQSPRYKIIEKKQPVAFWCNPISGHNTLYWYLQNLGQGPELLIRYENEEAVDDSQLPKDRFSAERLKGVDSTLKIQPAELGDSAVYLCANSFQGENTEAFFGQGTRLTVV.

Regarding this clonotype: One end of the junction varies from germline; a read error may be responsible. The J gene is TRBJ2-3, the V gene TRBV11-2; 7 bases are shared with TRBD1. The V gene's germline CDR1 is SGHAT and CDR2 FQNNGV. The CDR3 is made up of 14 amino acids. CDR3 DNA sequence: TGTGCCAGCAGCCCTGACAGGGTTACAGATACGCTGTATTTT. Residues: CASSPDRVTDTLYF.

The chain combines TRBV7-9 with TRBJ2-2, with TRBD1 identical over 10 bases. Per the germline V gene, CDR1 is SEHNR and CDR2 is FQNEAQ (reference sequence). The CDR3 runs to 17 residues. V shed 5 bases and J 5 bases; nucleotides not matched to a gene: 11. The CDR3 coding sequence is TGTGCCAGCAGCCCCATAGGGGGACAGGGGAAGACCGGGGAGCTGTTTTTT. This gives the protein CASSPIGGQGKTGELFF.

On this clonotype: One junction end does not reproduce the germline sequence, and a read error may be involved. The V gene is TRBV4-1, the J gene TRBJ2-5, with D possibly matching TRBD2 (5 bases). This CDR3 has 13 amino acids. Germline V lookup: CDR1 MGHRA, CDR2 YSYEKL. CDR3 residues: CASSLGVTETQYF. In nucleotides, the CDR3 is TGCGCCAGCAGCCTCGGGGTGACGGAGACCCAATACTTC.

This clonotype was seen a handful of times. This sequence joins TRBV29-1 and TRBJ2-7; TRBD2 might be the D (7 bases). Trimming took 6 bases from V and 0 from J, leaving 18 bases between them. This CDR3 has 15 amino acids. Per germline, CDR1 SQVTM and CDR2 ANQGSEA. The CDR3 nucleotides read TGCAGCGTCGTAGGGGGGGTTGGGAGCTCCTACGAGCAGTACTTC. Protein sequence: CSVVGGVGSSYEQYF.

In this sample, this clonotype turned up a few times. It may be a read error: a sequence one base away is much more abundant. CDR3: CTSSLGGSLANVLTF. The CDR3 coding sequence is TGTACCAGCAGCTTAGGCGGCTCCCTGGCCAACGTCCTGACTTTC. The V gene is TRBV11-2, the J gene TRBJ2-6, with unresolved D. The germline V gene encodes CDR1 SGHAT and CDR2 FQNNGV. The length of the CDR3 is 15 residues.

Remarks on this clonotype: Just one base apart from a much larger clone, this may be a read error. This chain joins TRBV11-2 and TRBJ2-7; maybe TRBD2 (5 bases). The CDR3 spans 13 residues. Germline-derived CDR1 and CDR2 are SGHAT and FQNNGV. Trimming pared 3 bases from V and 2 bases from J, leaving 8 bases between. CDR3 region: CASSFRLPYEQYF. The CDR3 DNA sequence: TGTGCCAGCAGCTTTAGACTACCCTACGAGCAGTACTTC.

This clonotype was observed at least ten times. This chain links TRBV4-1 with TRBJ2-7; 9 nucleotides match TRBD2. CDR3 length: 17 residues. V shed 7 bases and J 2 bases; nucleotides not matched to a gene: 15. Looked up from germline, CDR1 is MGHRA and CDR2 is YSYEKL. Written as DNA, the CDR3 is TGCGCCAGCACCCTCACTAGCGGGTACTTTTCCACCTACGAGCAGTACTTC. As protein: CASTLTSGYFSTYEQYF.

Remarks on this clonotype: This clone may be a read error of a much larger clone one base away. The chain has TRBV11-2 and TRBJ1-3; 11 nucleotides line up with TRBD1. This CDR3 region has 16 residues. V lost 5 bases, J lost 10 bases, and 13 bases stayed unmatched. Germline V CDR1 and CDR2: SGHAT, FQNNGV. The CDR3, as DNA: TGTGCCAGCAGCGCCTGGGGACAGGGGGGCTCTAAGACCATATATTTT. It yields the protein CASSAWGQGGSKTIYF.

The genes are TRBV10-3 and TRBJ2-1, with TRBD2 as a possible D gene (5 bases). The V gene's germline CDR1 is ENHRY and CDR2 SYGVKD. This CDR3 comprises 15 residues. V lost 10 bases to trimming and J lost 0 bases, with 16 bases between them. CDR3 coding DNA: TGTGCCACGCTGGAGGAGCCCAGCTCCTACAATGAGCAGTTCTTC. Amino acids: CATLEEPSSYNEQFF.

This clonotype occurred many times. This rearrangement joins TRBV12-3 or TRBV12-4 to TRBJ2-3; 9 bases align to TRBD1. The CDR3 has 16 amino acids. V was clipped by 6 bases and J by 5 bases; unmatched bases: 12. CDR3 sequence (DNA): TGTGCCAGCAGCCCGCCCAGGGACAGGGAACTAGATACGCAGTATTTT. It encodes CASSPPRDRELDTQYF.

As regards this clonotype: The germline gene is not matched at one end of the junction; a read error may be the cause. The genes are TRBV11-2 and TRBJ2-2; tentatively, D is TRBD2 (6 bases). This CDR3 is 16 amino acids long. Germline V gene sequence: CDR1 SGHAT, CDR2 FQNNGV. CDR3 region: CASSTSRRVNSGELFF. CDR3 sequence (DNA): TGTGCCAGCAGCACTAGCAGGAGGGTGAACAGCGGGGAGCTGTTTTTT.

A note on this clonotype: The conserved final phenylalanine or tryptophan is absent from the CDR3, which likely points to a read error. The rearrangement uses TRBV4-2 and TRBJ2-7; tentative D call: TRBD1 (6 bases). Germline values: CDR1 LGHNA, CDR2 YNFKEQ. With 1 base removed from V and 9 bases from J, the gap between germline ends came to 13 bases. CDR3 length: 13 amino acids. CDR3 sequence reads: CASSQGDIPRQYS. The CDR3, as DNA: TGTGCCAGCAGCCAAGGGGACATTCCGCGGCAGTACTCC.

Regarding this clonotype: The final CDR3 position lacks the conserved phenylalanine or tryptophan, pointing to a likely read error. V is TRBV20-1 and J is TRBJ2-7; 14 positions agree with TRBD2. The V gene end was trimmed by 6 bases and the J gene end by 2 bases; junction bases not matched to a gene: 3. The CDR3 length is 14 residues. Germline CDR1 reads DFQATT; CDR2 reads SNEGSKA (reference sequence). CDR3 amino acids: CSASTSGRAYEQYL. CDR3 DNA: TGCAGTGCGTCGACTAGCGGGAGGGCCTACGAGCAGTACTTA.